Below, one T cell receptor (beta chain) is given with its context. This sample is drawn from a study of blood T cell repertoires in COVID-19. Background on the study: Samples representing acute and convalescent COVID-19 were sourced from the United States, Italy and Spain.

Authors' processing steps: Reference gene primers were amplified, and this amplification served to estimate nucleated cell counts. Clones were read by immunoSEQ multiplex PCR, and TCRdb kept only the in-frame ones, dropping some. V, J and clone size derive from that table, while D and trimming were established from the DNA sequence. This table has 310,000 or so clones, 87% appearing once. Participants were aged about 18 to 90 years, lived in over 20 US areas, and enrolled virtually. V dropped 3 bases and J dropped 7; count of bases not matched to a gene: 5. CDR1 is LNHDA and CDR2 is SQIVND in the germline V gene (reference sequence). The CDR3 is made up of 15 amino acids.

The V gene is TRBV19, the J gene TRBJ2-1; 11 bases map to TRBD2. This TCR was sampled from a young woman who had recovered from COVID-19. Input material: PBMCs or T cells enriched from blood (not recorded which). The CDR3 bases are TGTGCCAGTAGTATGGTAGCGGGAGGGCCGAATGAGCAGTTCTTC. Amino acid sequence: CASSMVAGGPNEQFF.